This T cell receptor (beta chain) was identified during a study of shared clonotypes between healthy human individuals. For the study at large: For every donor, three CD4 naive, three CD4 memory, two CD8 naive and one CD8 memory plates were used. Study-wide findings and caveats: Clonotype sharing among the donors was expected to vary with sequencing depth.

With respect to this clone: Its antigen remains unidentified.

CD45RA-negative memory and CD45RA+ naive subsets were split from the CD4+ cells. Germline V gene sequence: CDR1 SNHLY, CDR2 FYNNEI. The junction had 7 bases not matched to a gene; V was cut back by 5 bases and J by 5 bases. The CDR3 totals 14 residues. Study processing details: Junction-only sequences without quality scores came from ImmunoSEQ, so filtering differed. Method: immunoSEQ multiplex PCR; TCRdb's copy keeps in-frame clones and lacks some. The V and J calls and clone size are taken from that table; D and trimming were inferred from the DNA. The data contain some 2,000,000 clones, 95% of them singletons.

The chain couples TRBV2 to TRBJ2-5; 8 bases are shared with TRBD1. Sequencing used naive CD4+ T cells sorted from blood. Subset noted: CD45RA+ positively selected. This sequence originates from a man younger than 35 in good health. The CDR3 protein is CASSRLDRGETQYF. CDR3 coding DNA: TGTGCCAGCAGTCGCTTAGACAGGGGCGAGACCCAGTACTTC.